This TCR beta chain was observed in a study of blood T cells in healthy people across ages. A second 7 to 11 cycle PCR used barcoded and J-beta primers. TCRdb recomputed calls from the 5' RACE reads with MiXCR, one row per CDR3 protein. Of under 850,000 distinct CDR3 sequences in the sample, about 34% were seen once. Germline values: CDR1 MNHNY, CDR2 SVGAGI (reference sequence). The V end lost 0 bases, the J end lost 3 bases, and 18 bases lay between the germline ends. The CDR3 contains 17 residues. The clonotype was recovered from a young man in good health. The chain has TRBV6-6 and TRBJ2-7, with D maybe TRBD1 (5 bases). The sample was blood. This CDR3 reads CASSYSDASTVYYEQYF. CDR3 nucleotides: TGTGCCAGCAGTTACTCTGACGCCTCGACAGTTTACTACGAGCAGTACTTC.